This T cell receptor (beta chain) derives from a study of CD8+ T cells in alopecia areata (dated by TCRdb to 2017 to 2018). Background on the whole study: Treated patients were enrolled in an open-label pilot trial of oral tofacitinib at 5 to 10 mg twice daily for moderate-to-severe alopecia areata. Patients received tofacitinib for 6 to 18 months and were then followed off drug for 6 months to check for delayed response and recurrence. Human TCRbeta sequencing covered scalp tissue and sorted CD4+ and CD8+ peripheral blood T cells from patchy and totalis/universalis alopecia areata patients and healthy controls. In both human patients and the C3H/HeJ mouse model, the study applied high-throughput TCRbeta sequencing to look at T cell clonal expansion in alopecia areata. Amplification of TCRbeta CDR3 regions was done by immunoSEQ multiplex PCR using 35 Vbeta forward primers and 13 Jbeta reverse primers. Scalp clonality was compared among normal scalp (n=4), patchy alopecia areata scalp (n=8), and alopecia totalis/universalis scalp (n=8). The SALT score, which quantifies the percentage of affected scalp surface area, was used to measure disease severity in treated patients. Biopsies were taken from tofacitinib-treated patients at baseline and again at 4 and 24 weeks into treatment, and several of those patients also had a later scalp biopsy. RNA was extracted with the PAXgene miRNA kit for fixed scalp, the miRNeasy kit for PBMCs, and the RNeasy kit for mouse skin. The investigation overall reported the following: Shared TCR sequences between patients were less evident than in mice, which may be partly attributable to HLA diversity in the patient population. Because the treated cohort was small and had only one nonresponder, larger studies are needed to examine links between baseline CD8+ expansion and response. Tofacitinib significantly decreased scalp clonality and the number of expanded CD8+ clones among the top 100 scalp clones. Many expanded lesional clones persisted in scalp and blood during tofacitinib treatment, which may partly explain relapse after stopping treatment. Resident alphabeta T cells in normal human skin are also sequenced, complicating scalp TCR repertoire analysis, unlike mouse skin dominated by gammadelta T cells. Higher clonality and more expanded CD8+ clones were observed in lesional scalp than in normal scalp, particularly in alopecia totalis/universalis, a finding suggestive of antigenic drive.

The library relied on the immunoSEQ multiplex PCR assay. RNA was extracted from all samples and reverse transcribed into cDNA as template for TCR sequencing. First-strand cDNA was synthesized using SuperScript III with a 2:1 mix of oligo-dT and random hexamers. Amplification bias was assessed with a synthetic immune receptor repertoire, and residual bias was removed computationally. In the paper's pipeline: Raw reads were preprocessed for error removal, and CDR3 was defined according to IMGT conventions as running from the conserved cysteine to phenylalanine. Clonality was calculated as 1 minus Shannon entropy normalized by log2 of the number of productive unique TCRs. Whether each scalp clone was CD4 or CD8 was inferred by checking scalp TCRbeta sequences against the CD4 and CD8 repertoires from sorted blood. The source is immuneACCESS, and TCRdb retained only in-frame sequences with V and J called. Part of the clones is not carried over; for the studies checked, unresolved V genes explain less than half of this, and the remainder is unexplained. The V and J calls and clone size come from that table; D and trimming were worked out from the DNA. The sample has about 180,000 clones on record, roughly half of them singletons. The top ten clones comprise 10% of the sample.

The intended sense of this specimen's treatment or condition label: oral pan-JAK inhibitor, 5-10 mg twice daily. Lesional scalp punch biopsies and peripheral blood were obtained from alopecia areata patients. After PBMCs were isolated by density centrifugation and stained for CD3, CD4 and CD8, a FACSAria was used to sort CD4+ and CD8+ T cells. Note on this clone: It lacks a known antigen. Base qualities are missing; no much larger clone stands one base away.

CDR1 is given as MNHNS and CDR2 as SASEGT, both from the germline V gene. V is clipped by 2 bases and J by 1 base, and the sequence between their germline boundaries is 9 bases long. The cysteine opens and the phenylalanine closes a CDR3 of 15 amino acids. Only the CDR3 DNA is retained, 45 bases long and in frame from the first base. The chain is made from TRBV6-1 and TRBJ1-3; the D gene is not confidently resolved. The clonotype comes from a human donor with alopecia areata. The sample in question was CD8+ T cells sorted from blood, obtained between weeks 51 and 54, from a patient treated with tofacitinib. The CDR3 region: CASSERETSGNTIYF. DNA sequence: TGTGCCAGCAGTGAAAGGGAAACTTCTGGAAACACCATATATTTT.